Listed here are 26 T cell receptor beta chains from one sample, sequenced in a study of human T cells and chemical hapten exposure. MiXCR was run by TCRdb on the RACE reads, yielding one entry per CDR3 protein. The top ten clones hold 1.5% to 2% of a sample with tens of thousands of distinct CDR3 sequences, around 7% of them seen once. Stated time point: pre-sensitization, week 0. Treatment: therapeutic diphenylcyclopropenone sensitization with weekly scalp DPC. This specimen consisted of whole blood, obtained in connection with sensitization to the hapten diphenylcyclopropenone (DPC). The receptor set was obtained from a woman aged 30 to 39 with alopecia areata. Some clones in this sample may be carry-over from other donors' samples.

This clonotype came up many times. CDR3 sequence reads: CSVEEQGMVWNTEAFF. CDR3 DNA: TGCAGCGTTGAGGAACAGGGCATGGTGTGGAACACTGAAGCTTTCTTT. This sequence joins TRBV29-1 and TRBJ1-1, with TRBD1 as a possible D gene (6 bases). Trimming left V 3 bases short and J 1 base short, with 18 bases between. CDR1 is SQVTM, CDR2 ANQGSEA, per germline. This CDR3 contains 16 residues.

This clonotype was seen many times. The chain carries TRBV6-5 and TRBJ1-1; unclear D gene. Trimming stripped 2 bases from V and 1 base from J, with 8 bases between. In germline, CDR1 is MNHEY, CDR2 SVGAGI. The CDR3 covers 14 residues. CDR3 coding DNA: TGTGCCAGCAGTTACGGCATATCGAACACTGAAGCTTTCTTT. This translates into CASSYGISNTEAFF.

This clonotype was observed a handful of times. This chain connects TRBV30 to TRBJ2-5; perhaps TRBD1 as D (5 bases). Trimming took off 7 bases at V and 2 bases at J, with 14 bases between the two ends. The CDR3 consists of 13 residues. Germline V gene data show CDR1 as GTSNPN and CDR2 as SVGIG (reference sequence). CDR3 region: CASIQDSQETQYF. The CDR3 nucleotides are TGTGCCTCGATACAGGATTCACAAGAGACCCAGTACTTC.

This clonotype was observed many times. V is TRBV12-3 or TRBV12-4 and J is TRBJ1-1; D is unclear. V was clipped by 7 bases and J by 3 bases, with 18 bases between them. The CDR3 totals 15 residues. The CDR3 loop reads CASTLSSRPYTEAFF. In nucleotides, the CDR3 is TGTGCCAGCACCCTTTCGTCCAGACCGTACACTGAAGCTTTCTTT.

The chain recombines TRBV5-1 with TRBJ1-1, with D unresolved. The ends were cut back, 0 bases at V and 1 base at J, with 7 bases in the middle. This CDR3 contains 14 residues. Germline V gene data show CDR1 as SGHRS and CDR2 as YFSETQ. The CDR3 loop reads CASSLGSRNTEAFF. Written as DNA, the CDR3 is TGCGCCAGCAGCTTGGGCAGCCGGAACACTGAAGCTTTCTTT.

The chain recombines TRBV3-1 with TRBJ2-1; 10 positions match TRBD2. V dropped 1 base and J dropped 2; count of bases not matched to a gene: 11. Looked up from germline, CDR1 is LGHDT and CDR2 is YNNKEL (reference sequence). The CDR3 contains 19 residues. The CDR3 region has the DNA TGTGCCAGCAGCCAAGTTTTTTCTGGGGGACTAGCGACCTACAATGAGCAGTTCTTC. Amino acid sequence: CASSQVFSGGLATYNEQFF.

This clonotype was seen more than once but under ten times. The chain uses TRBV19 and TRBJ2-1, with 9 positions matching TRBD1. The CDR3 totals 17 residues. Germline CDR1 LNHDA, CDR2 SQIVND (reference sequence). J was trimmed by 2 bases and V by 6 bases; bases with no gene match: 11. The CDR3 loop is CASSERGTGWTYNEQFF. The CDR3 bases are TGTGCCAGTAGCGAGAGGGGGACAGGGTGGACCTACAATGAGCAGTTCTTC. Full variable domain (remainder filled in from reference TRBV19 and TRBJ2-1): DGGITQSPKYLFRKEGQNVTLSCEQNLNHDAMYWYRQDPGQGLRLIYYSQIVNDFQKGDIAEGYSVSREKKESFPLTVTSAQKNPTAFYLCASSERGTGWTYNEQFFGPGTRLTVL.

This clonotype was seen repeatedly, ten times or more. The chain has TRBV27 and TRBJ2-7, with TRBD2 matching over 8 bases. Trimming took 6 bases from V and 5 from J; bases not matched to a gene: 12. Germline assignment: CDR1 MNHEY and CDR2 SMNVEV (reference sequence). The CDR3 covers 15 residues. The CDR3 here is CASSRVSGLENEQYF. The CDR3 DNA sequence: TGTGCCAGCAGCCGCGTGTCGGGACTAGAAAACGAGCAGTACTTC.

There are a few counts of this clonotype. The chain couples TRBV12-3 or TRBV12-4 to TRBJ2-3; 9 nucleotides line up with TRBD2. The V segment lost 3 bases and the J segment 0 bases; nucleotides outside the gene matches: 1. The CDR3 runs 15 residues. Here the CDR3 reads CASSFSGGSTDTQYF. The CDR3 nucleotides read TGTGCCAGCAGTTTTAGCGGGGGTAGCACAGATACGCAGTATTTT.

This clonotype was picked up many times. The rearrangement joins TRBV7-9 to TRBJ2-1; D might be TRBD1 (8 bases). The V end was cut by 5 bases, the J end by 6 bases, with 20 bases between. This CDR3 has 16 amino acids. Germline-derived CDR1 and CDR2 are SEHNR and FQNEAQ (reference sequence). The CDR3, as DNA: TGTGCCAGCAGCCCCGAAACAGGGGGGGGTCCCAATGAGCAGTTCTTC. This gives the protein CASSPETGGGPNEQFF. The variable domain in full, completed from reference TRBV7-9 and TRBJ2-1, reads DTGVSQNPRHKITKRGQNVTFRCDPISEHNRLYWYRQTLGQGPEFLTYFQNEAQLEKSRLLSDRFSAERPKGSFSTLEIQRTEQGDSAMYLCASSPETGGGPNEQFFGPGTRLTVL.

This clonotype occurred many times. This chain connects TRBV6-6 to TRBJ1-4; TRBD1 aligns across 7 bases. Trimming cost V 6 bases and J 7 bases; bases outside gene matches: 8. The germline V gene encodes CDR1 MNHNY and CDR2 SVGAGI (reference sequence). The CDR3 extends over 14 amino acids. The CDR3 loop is CASRSTGDREKLFF. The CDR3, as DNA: TGTGCCAGCAGGTCCACAGGGGACCGTGAAAAACTGTTTTTT.

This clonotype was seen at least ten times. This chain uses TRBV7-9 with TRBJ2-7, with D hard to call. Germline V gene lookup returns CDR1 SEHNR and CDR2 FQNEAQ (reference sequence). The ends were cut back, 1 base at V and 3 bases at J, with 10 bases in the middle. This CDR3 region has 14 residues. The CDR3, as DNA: TGTGCCAGCAGCTTAGACGGGTCTAACTACGAGCAGTACTTC. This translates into CASSLDGSNYEQYF.

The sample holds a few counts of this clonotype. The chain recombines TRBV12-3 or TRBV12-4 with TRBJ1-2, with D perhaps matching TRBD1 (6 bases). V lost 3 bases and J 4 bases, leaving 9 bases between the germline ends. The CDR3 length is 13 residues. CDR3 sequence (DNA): TGTGCCAGCAGTTTTGGGGGCCCCTATGGCTACACCTTC. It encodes CASSFGGPYGYTF.

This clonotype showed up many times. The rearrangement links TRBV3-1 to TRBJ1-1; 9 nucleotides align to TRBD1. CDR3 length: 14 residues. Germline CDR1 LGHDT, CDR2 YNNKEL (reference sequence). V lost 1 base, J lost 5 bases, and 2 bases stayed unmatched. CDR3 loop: CASSQVDRGTEAFF. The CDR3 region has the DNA TGTGCCAGCAGCCAAGTAGACAGGGGGACTGAAGCTTTCTTT.

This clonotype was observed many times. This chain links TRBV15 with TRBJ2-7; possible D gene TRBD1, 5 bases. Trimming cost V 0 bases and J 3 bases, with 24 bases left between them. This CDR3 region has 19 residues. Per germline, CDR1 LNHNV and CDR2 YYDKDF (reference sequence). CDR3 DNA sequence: TGTGCCACCAGCAGAGATTTGGGCAGGGCGCCCCGTTTAAACTACGAGCAGTACTTC. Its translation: CATSRDLGRAPRLNYEQYF.

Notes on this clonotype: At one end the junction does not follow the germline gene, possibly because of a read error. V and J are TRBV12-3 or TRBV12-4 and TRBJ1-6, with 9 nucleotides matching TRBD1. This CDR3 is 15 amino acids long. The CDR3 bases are TGTGCCAGCAGTTCCCTCCGGGACAGGGCCCATCCCCTCAACTTT. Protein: CASSSLRDRAHPLNF.

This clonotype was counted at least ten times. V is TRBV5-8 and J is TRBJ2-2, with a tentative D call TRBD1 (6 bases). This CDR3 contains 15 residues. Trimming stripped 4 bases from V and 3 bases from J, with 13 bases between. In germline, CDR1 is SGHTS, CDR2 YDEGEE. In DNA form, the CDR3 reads TGTGCCAGCAGCCCGATGGGGGCTTACACCGGGGAGCTGTTTTTT. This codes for CASSPMGAYTGELFF.

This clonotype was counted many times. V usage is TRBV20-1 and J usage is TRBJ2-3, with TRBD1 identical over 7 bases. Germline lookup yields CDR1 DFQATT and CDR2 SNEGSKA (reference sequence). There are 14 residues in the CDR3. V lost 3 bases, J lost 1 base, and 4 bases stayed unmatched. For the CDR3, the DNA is TGCAGTGCTAGTCGTGGGACAGGCACAGATACGCAGTATTTT. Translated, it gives CSASRGTGTDTQYF.

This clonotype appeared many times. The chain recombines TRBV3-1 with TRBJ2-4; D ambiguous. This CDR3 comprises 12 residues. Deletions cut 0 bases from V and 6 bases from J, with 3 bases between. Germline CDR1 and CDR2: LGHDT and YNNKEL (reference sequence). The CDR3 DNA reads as TGTGCCAGCAGCCAAGATCGAAACATTCAGTACTTC. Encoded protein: CASSQDRNIQYF.

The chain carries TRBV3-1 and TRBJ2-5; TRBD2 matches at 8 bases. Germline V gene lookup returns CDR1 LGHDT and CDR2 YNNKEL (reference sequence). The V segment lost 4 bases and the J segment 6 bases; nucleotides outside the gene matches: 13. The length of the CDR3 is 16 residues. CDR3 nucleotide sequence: TGTGCCAGCAGCCCTACCCCTGGCGGGGGGTGTCAGACCCAGTACTTC. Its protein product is CASSPTPGGGCQTQYF.

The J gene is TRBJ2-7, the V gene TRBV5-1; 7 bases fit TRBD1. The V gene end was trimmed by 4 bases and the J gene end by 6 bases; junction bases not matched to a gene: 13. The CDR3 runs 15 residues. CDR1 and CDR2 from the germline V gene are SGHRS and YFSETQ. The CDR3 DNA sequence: TGCGCCAGCAGCCAGACGGGACAGAGAACCCCCGAGCAGTACTTC. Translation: CASSQTGQRTPEQYF.

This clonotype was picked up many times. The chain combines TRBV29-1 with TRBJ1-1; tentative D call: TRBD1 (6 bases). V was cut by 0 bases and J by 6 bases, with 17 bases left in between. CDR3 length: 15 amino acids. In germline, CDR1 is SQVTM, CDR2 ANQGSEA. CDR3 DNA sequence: TGCAGCGTTGAAGACTTTCTACAGGGAGCAGCTGAAGCTTTCTTT. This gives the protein CSVEDFLQGAAEAFF. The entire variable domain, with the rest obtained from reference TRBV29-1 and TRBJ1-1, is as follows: SAVISQKPSRDICQRGTSLTIQCQVDSQVTMMFWYRQQPGQSLTLIATANQGSEATYESGFVIDKFPISRPNLTFSTLTVSNMSPEDSSIYLCSVEDFLQGAAEAFFGQGTRLTVV.

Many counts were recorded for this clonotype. The CDR3 region is CASGSTGEQYF. Written as DNA, the CDR3 is TGTGCTAGTGGTTCAACAGGCGAGCAGTACTTC. The chain is built from TRBV12-5 and TRBJ2-7; D perhaps matches TRBD1 (5 bases). Looked up from germline, CDR1 is LGHNT and CDR2 is FRNRAP. The CDR3 is made up of 11 amino acids. V was cut by 4 bases and J by 6 bases, with 7 bases left in between.

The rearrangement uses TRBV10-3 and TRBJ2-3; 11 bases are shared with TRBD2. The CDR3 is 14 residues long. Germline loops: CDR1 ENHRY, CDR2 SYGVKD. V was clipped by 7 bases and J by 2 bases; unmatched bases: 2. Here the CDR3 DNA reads TGTGCCATCAAACTAGCGGGGGACACAGATACGCAGTATTTT. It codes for CAIKLAGDTDTQYF.

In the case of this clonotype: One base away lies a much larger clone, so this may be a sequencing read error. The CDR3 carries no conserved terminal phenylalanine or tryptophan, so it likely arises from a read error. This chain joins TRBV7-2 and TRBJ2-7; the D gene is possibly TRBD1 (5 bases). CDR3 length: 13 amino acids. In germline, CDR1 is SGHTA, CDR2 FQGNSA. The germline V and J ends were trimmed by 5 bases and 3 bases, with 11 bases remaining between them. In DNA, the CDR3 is TGTGCCAGCAGCCAAGACAGAAACTACGAGCAGTACTCC. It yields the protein CASSQDRNYEQYS.

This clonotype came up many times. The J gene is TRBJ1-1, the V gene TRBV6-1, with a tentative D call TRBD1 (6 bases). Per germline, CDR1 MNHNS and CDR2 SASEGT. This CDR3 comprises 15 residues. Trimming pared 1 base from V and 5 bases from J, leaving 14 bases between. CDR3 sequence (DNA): TGTGCCAGCAGTGAAGTGGGGGGCTTCAGTACTGAAGCTTTCTTT. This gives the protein CASSEVGGFSTEAFF.